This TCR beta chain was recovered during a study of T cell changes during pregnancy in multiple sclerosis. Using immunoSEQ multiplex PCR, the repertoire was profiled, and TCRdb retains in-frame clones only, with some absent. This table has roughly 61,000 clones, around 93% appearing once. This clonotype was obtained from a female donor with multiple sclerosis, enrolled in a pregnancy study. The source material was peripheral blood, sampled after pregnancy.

CDR3: CASSSEVERGSYEQYF. The CDR3 DNA is TGCGCCAGCAGCTCCGAGGTGGAGCGTGGCTCCTACGAGCAGTACTTC. The rearrangement joins TRBV5-1 to TRBJ2-7; D uncertain. From germline, CDR1 is SGHRS and CDR2 YFSETQ. The CDR3 is made up of 16 amino acids. V was clipped by 3 bases and J by 0 bases, with 16 bases between them.